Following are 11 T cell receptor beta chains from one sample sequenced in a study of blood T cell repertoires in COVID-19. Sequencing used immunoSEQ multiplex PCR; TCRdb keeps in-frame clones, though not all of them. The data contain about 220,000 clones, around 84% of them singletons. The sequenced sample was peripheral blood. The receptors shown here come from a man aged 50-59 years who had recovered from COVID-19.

The DNA of the CDR3 is TGTGCCAGCAGCTTAACCTCCGCAGGGGGCCAGTATGGCTACACCTTC. This gives the protein CASSLTSAGGQYGYTF. The chain uses TRBV11-2 and TRBJ1-2, with 8 bases lining up with TRBD1. CDR1 and CDR2 (germline): SGHAT, FQNNGV. J gave up 5 bases and V 2 bases, and 10 bases lay outside the gene matches. This CDR3 is built from 16 residues.

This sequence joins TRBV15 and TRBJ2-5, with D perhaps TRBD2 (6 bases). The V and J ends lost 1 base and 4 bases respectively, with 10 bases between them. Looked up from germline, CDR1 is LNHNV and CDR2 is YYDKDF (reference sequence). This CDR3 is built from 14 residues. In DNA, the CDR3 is TGTGCCACCAGCAGAGCCTACGGGGGAGAGACCCAGTACTTC. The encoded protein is CATSRAYGGETQYF.

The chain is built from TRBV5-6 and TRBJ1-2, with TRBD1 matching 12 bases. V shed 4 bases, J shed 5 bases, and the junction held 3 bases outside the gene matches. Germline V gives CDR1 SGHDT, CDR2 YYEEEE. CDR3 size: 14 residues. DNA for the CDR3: TGTGCCAGCAGCGCGGGACAGGGGGCTTATGGCTACACCTTC. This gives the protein CASSAGQGAYGYTF. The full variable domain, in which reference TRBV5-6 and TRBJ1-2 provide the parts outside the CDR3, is DAGVTQSPTHLIKTRGQQVTLRCSPKSGHDTVSWYQQALGQGPQFIFQYYEEEERQRGNFPDRFSGHQFPNYSSELNVNALLLGDSALYLCASSAGQGAYGYTFGSGTRLTVV.

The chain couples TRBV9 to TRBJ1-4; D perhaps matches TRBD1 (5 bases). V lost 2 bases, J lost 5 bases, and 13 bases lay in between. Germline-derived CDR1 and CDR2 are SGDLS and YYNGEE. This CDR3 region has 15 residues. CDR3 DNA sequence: TGTGCCAGCAGCGTTTCACCGGGGGGGAATGAAAAACTGTTTTTT. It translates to CASSVSPGGNEKLFF. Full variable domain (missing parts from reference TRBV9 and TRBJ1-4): DSGVTQTPKHLITATGQRVTLRCSPRSGDLSVYWYQQSLDQGLQFLIQYYNGEERAKGNILERFSAQQFPDLHSELNLSSLELGDSALYFCASSVSPGGNEKLFFGSGTQLSVL.

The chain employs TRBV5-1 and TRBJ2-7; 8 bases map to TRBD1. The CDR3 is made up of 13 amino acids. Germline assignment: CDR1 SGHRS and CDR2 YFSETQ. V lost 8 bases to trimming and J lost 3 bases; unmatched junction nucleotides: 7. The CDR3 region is CASQRDRSYEQYF. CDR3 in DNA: TGCGCCAGTCAACGGGACAGGAGCTACGAGCAGTACTTC.

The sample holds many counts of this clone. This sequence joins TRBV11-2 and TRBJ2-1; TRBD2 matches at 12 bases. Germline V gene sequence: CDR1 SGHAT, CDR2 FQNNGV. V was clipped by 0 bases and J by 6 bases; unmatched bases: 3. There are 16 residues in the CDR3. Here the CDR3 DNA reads TGTGCCAGCAGCTTAGATTGGACTAGCGGGATCAATGAGCAGTTCTTC. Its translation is CASSLDWTSGINEQFF.

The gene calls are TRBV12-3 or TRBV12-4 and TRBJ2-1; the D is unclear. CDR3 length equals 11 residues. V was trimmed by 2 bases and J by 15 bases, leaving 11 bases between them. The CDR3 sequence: CASSLISVPFF. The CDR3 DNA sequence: TGTGCCAGCAGTTTAATAAGCGTTCCGTTCTTC.

CDR3 coding DNA: TGTGCCAGCAGGCACGGGTTCTCCTACAATGAGCAGTTCTTC. Its protein product is CASRHGFSYNEQFF. The V gene is TRBV27, the J gene TRBJ2-1; D remains ambiguous. The germline CDR1 and CDR2 sequences are MNHEY and SMNVEV (reference sequence). Trimming took off 6 bases at V and 0 bases at J, with 9 bases between the two ends. CDR3 size: 14 residues.

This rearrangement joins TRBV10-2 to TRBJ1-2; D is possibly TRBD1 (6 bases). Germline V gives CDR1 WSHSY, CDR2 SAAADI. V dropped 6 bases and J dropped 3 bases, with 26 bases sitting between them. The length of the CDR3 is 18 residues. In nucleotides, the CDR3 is TGCGCCAGCAGATCGGGGTTTACCCGACAGGCCAACTACTATGGCTACACCTTC. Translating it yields CASRSGFTRQANYYGYTF.

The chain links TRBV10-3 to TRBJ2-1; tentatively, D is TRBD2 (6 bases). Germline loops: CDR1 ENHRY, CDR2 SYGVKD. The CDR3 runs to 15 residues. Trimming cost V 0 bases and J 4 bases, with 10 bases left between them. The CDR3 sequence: CAISESASAYNEQFF. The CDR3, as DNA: TGTGCCATCAGTGAGTCGGCTAGCGCTTACAATGAGCAGTTCTTC.

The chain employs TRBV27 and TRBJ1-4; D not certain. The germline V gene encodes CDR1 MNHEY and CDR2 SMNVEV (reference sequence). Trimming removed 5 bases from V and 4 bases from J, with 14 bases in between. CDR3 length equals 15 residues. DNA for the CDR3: TGTGCCAGCAGTCCCTCCGGGGTCGGTAATGAAAAACTGTTTTTT. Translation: CASSPSGVGNEKLFF.